Listed below are T cell receptor beta chains from one sample, sequenced in a study of blood T cell repertoires in COVID-19. Profiled with immunoSEQ multiplex PCR; TCRdb holds only in-frame clones, not every one. Of some 60,000 clones listed, around 90% are singletons. Sample: peripheral blood. The receptors were sampled from a human donor in a cohort sampled during active COVID-19. CDR3s include the opening cysteine and the closing phenylalanine or tryptophan. Size is omitted from some rows. Given values are once, few, many or a class for expanded clones.

v_call: TRBV18
clone_size: .
cdr3_aa: CASSPSGLAGQNEQFF

v_call: TRBV4-2
clone_size: .
cdr3_aa: CASSQEDGSSYEQYF

v_call: TRBV7-2
clone_size: .
cdr3_aa: CASSPTVMNTGELFF

v_call: TRBV12-3/TRBV12-4
clone_size: .
cdr3_aa: CASKGTAQPQHF

v_call: TRBV19
clone_size: .
cdr3_aa: CASSTRVGGNHYNEQFF

v_call: TRBV4-3
clone_size: .
cdr3_aa: CASSLQGSTNEKLFF

v_call: TRBV7-3
clone_size: .
cdr3_aa: CASSTTSGNRDEQFF

v_call: TRBV5-5
clone_size: once
cdr3_aa: CASSLKAGSPLHF

v_call: TRBV3-1/TRBV3-2
clone_size: .
cdr3_aa: CASSFKYEQYF

v_call: TRBV3-1/TRBV3-2
clone_size: .
cdr3_aa: CASSPLRTGRYTGELFF

v_call: TRBV5-1
clone_size: .
cdr3_aa: CASSLPTGNEQFF

v_call: TRBV5-1
clone_size: .
cdr3_aa: CASSLTDSSYEQYF

v_call: TRBV9
clone_size: .
cdr3_aa: CASSAGQLNEKLFF

v_call: TRBV28
clone_size: .
cdr3_aa: CASSLTGSSYEQYF

v_call: TRBV7-2
clone_size: once
cdr3_aa: CASSLPRDTPSYEQYF

v_call: TRBV20-1
clone_size: .
cdr3_aa: CSASLHGTGTGEQYF

v_call: TRBV28
clone_size: .
cdr3_aa: CASSFALLAHRQETQYF

v_call: TRBV9
clone_size: .
cdr3_aa: CASSEASGRETQYF

v_call: TRBV27
clone_size: .
cdr3_aa: CASTRTGPAYEQYF

v_call: TRBV4-3
clone_size: .
cdr3_aa: CASSQGGLAEETQYF